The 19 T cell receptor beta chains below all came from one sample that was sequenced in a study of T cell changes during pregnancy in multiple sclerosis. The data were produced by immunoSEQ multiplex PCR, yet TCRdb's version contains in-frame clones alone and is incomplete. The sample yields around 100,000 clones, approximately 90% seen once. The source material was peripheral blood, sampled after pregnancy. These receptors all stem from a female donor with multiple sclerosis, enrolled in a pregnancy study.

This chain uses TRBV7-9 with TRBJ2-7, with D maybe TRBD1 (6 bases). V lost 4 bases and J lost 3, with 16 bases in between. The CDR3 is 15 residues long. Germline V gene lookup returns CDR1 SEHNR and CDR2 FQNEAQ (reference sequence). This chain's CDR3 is CASSSLRTASYEQYF. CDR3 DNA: TGTGCCAGCAGCTCCCTTCGGACAGCCAGCTACGAGCAGTACTTC. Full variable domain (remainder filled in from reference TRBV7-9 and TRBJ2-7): DTGVSQNPRHKITKRGQNVTFRCDPISEHNRLYWYRQTLGQGPEFLTYFQNEAQLEKSRLLSDRFSAERPKGSFSTLEIQRTEQGDSAMYLCASSSLRTASYEQYFGPGTRLTVT.

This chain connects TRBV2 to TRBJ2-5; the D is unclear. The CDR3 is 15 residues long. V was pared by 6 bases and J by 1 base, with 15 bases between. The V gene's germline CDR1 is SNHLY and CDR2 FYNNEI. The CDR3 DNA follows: TGTGCCAGCAGCCGGCGGCAAATTTCCCAAGAGACCCAGTACTTC. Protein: CASSRRQISQETQYF.

CDR3 nucleotide sequence: TGTGCCAGCAGCAAGGAGGACAGCACTGAAGCTTTCTTT. Its protein product is CASSKEDSTEAFF. The J gene is TRBJ1-1, the V gene TRBV7-9; D may be TRBD1 (6 bases). The CDR3 extends over 13 amino acids. The V and J ends lost 5 bases and 4 bases respectively, with 11 bases between them. From germline, CDR1 is SEHNR and CDR2 FQNEAQ (reference sequence).

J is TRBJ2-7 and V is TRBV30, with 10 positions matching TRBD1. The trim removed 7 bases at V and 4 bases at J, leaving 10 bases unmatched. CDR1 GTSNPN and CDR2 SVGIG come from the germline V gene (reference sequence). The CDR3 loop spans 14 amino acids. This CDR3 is CASLNRQGAYEQYF. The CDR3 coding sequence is TGTGCCTCCCTAAACCGACAGGGGGCTTACGAGCAGTACTTC.

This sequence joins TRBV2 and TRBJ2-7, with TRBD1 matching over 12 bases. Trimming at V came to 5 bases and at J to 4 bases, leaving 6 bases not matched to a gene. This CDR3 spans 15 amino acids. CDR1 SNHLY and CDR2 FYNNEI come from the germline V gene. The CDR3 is CASSPGTGGMYEQYF. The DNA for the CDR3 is TGTGCCAGCAGTCCCGGGACAGGGGGCATGTACGAGCAGTACTTC.

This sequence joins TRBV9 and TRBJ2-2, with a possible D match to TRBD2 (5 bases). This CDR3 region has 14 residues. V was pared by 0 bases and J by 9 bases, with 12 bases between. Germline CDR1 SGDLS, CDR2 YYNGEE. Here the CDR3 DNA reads TGTGCCAGCAGCGTAGGCAAGGACTCCCGGGAGCTGTTTTTT. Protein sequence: CASSVGKDSRELFF.

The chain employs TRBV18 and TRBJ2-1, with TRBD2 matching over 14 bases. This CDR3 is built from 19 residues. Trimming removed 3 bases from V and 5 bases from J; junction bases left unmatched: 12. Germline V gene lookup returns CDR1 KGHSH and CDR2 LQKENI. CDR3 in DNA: TGTGCCAGCTCACCTCTACCCCGGACTAGCGGGAGGTCCCACAATGAGCAGTTCTTC. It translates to CASSPLPRTSGRSHNEQFF.

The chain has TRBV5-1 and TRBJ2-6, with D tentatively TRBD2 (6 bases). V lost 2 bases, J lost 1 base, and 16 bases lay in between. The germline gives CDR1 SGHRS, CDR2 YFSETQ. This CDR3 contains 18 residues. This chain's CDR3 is CASSFSPPGTSGANVLTF. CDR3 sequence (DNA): TGCGCCAGCAGCTTTTCCCCCCCCGGGACTTCTGGGGCCAACGTCCTGACTTTC.

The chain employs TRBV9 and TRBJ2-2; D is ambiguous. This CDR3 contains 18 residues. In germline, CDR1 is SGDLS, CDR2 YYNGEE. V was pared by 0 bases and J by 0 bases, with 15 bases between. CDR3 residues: CASSVGWLAPTNTGELFF. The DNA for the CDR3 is TGTGCCAGCAGCGTAGGGTGGTTAGCACCGACGAACACCGGGGAGCTGTTTTTT.

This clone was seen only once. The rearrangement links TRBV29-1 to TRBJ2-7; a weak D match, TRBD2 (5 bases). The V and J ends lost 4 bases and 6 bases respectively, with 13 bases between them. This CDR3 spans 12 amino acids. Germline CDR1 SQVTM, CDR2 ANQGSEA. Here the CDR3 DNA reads TGCAGCGTTGGGACTTCTTACGGCGAGCAGTACTTC. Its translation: CSVGTSYGEQYF.

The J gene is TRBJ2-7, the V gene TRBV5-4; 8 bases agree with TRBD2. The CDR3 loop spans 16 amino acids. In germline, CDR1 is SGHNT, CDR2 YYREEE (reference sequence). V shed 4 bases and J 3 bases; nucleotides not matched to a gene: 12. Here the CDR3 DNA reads TGTGCCAGCAGCCCTAACCACCAGGGGACTAGCTACGAGCAGTACTTC. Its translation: CASSPNHQGTSYEQYF. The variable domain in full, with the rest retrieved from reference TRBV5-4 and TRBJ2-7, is ETGVTQSPTHLIKTRGQQVTLRCSSQSGHNTVSWYQQALGQGPQFIFQYYREEENGRGNFPPRFSGLQFPNYSSELNVNALELDDSALYLCASSPNHQGTSYEQYFGPGTRLTVT.

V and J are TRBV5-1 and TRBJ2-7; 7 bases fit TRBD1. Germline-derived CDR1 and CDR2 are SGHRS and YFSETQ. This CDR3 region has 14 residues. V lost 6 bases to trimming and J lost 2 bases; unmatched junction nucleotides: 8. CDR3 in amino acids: CASTLTGETYEQYF. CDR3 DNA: TGCGCCAGCACTCTCACAGGGGAAACCTACGAGCAGTACTTC.

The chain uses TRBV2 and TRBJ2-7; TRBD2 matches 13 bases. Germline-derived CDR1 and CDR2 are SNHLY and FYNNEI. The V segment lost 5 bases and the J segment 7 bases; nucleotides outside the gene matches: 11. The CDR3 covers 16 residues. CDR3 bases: TGTGCCAGCAGTCCCCCCGGACTAGCGGGGGTTAGGGAGCAGTACTTC. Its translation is CASSPPGLAGVREQYF.

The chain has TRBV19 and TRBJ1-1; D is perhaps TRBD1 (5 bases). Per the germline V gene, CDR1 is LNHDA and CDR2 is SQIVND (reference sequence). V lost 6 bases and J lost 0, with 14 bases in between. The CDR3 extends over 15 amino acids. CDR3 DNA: TGTGCCAGTAGCCGCGGGGGGGTTATGAACACTGAAGCTTTCTTT. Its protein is CASSRGGVMNTEAFF.

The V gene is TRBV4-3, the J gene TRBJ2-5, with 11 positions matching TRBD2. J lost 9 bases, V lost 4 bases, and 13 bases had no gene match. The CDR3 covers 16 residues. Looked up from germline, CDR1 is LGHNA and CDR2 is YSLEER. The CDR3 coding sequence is TGCGCCAGCAGCCTGACGACTAGCGGGGTTGGGTCGGCCCAGTACTTC. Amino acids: CASSLTTSGVGSAQYF.

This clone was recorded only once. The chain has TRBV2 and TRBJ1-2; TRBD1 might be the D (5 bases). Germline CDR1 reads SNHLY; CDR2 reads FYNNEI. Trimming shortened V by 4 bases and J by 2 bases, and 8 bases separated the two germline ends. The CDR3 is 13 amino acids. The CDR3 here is CASSAGENYGYTF. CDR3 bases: TGTGCCAGCAGTGCGGGGGAAAACTATGGCTACACCTTC.

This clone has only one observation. CDR3 in DNA: TGTGCCAGCAGCCCAGCGCTTGTCGTTGGGGGACAAGAAAAACTGTTTTTT. Translating gives CASSPALVVGGQEKLFF. The V gene is TRBV2, the J gene TRBJ1-4; tentatively, D is TRBD1 (6 bases). From germline, CDR1 is SNHLY and CDR2 FYNNEI. Trimming pared 6 bases from V and 8 bases from J, leaving 25 bases between. CDR3 length: 17 residues.

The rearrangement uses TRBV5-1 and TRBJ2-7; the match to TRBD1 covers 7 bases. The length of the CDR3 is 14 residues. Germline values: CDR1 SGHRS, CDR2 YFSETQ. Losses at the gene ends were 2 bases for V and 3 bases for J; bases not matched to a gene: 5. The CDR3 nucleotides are TGCGCCAGCAGCTTTGGGACAGTTAACTACGAGCAGTACTTC. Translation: CASSFGTVNYEQYF.

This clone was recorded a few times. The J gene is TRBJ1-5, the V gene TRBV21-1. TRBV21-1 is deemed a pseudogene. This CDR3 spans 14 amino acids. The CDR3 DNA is TGTGCCAGCAGCAAGAATGGACGGGGATCGCCCCAGCATTTT. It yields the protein CASSKNGRGSPQHF.